Sequencing of this T cell receptor (beta chain) was carried out in a study of T cell responses to AZD1222 COVID-19 vaccine. Assay used: immunoSEQ multiplex PCR; TCRdb lists only in-frame clones, some missing. The sample contains fewer than 150,000 clones, around 87% of which appear only once. With 4 bases removed from V and 4 bases from J, the gap between germline ends came to 10 bases. This CDR3 spans 13 amino acids. CDR1 and CDR2 (germline): LGHNA, YNFKEQ. Sample: peripheral blood, taken on day 0 of AZD1222 vaccination. This rearrangement joins TRBV4-2 to TRBJ1-1; maybe TRBD1 (5 bases). The sequence came from an adult in good health. CDR3 protein: CASSLGASTEAFF. The CDR3 DNA reads TGTGCCAGCAGCCTAGGGGCGTCCACTGAAGCTTTCTTT.